This TCR beta chain was obtained from a study of blood T cell repertoires in COVID-19. Study at large: COVID-19 samples from acute and convalescent phases originated in the United States, Italy and Spain.

CDR1 SGHAT and CDR2 FQDESV come from the germline V gene (reference sequence). The CDR3 covers 16 residues. Trimming took 0 bases from V and 4 from J, leaving 14 bases between them. Authors' processing steps: Amplifying reference gene primers gave estimates of nucleated cell counts. Data came from immunoSEQ multiplex PCR; TCRdb stores just in-frame clones and leaves some out. From that table come the V and J calls and clone size; the DNA was used to work out D and trimming. Here the sample spans about 370,000 clones, nearly 90% being singletons. The chain is built from TRBV11-1 and TRBJ2-3, with a possible D match to TRBD2 (5 bases). This TCR was recovered from a man younger than 30 with active or convalescent COVID-19. Sequencing was carried out using peripheral blood. CDR3 amino acids: CASSLAREFIADTQYF. The DNA of the CDR3 is TGTGCCAGCAGCTTAGCGAGGGAGTTTATTGCAGATACGCAGTATTTT.